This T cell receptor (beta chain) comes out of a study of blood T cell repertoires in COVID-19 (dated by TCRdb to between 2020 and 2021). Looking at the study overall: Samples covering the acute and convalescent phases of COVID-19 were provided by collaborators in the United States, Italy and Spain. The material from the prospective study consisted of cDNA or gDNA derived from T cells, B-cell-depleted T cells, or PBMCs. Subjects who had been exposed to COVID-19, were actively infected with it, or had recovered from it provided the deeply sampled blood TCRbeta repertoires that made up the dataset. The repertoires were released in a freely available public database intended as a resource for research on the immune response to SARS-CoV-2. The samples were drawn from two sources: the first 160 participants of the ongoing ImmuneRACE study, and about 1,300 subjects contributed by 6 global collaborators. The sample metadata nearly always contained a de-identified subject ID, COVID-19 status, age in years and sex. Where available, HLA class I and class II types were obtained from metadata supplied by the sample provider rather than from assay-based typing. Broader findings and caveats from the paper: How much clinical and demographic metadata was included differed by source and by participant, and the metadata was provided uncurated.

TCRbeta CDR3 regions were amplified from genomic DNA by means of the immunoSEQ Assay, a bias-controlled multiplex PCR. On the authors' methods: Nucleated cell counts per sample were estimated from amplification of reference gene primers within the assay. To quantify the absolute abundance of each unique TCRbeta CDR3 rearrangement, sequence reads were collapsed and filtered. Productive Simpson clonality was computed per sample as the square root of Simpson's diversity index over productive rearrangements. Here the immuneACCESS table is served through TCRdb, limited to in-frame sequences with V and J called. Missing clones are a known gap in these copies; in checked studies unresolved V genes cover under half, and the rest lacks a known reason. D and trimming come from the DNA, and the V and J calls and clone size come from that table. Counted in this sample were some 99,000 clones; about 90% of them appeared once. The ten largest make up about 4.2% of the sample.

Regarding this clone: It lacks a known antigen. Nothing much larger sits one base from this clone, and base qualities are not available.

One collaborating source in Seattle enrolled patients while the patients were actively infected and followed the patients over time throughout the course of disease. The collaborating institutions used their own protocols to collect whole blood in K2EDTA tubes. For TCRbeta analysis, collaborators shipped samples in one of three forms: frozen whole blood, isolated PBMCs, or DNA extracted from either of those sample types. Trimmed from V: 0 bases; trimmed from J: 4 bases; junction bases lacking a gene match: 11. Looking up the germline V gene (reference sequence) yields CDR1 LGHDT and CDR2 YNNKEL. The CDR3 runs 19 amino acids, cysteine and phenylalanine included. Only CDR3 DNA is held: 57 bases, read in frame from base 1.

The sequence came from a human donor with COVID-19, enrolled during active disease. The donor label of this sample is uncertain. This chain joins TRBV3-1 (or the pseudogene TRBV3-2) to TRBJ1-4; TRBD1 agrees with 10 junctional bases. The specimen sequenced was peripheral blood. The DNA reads TGTGCCAGCAGCCAAGACATGAGGACAGGGGGATTCGGTAATGAAAAACTGTTTTTT. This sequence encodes CASSQDMRTGGFGNEKLFF.